The 32 T cell receptor beta chains below come from one sample, sequenced in a study of long-term antiretroviral therapy in people with HIV. Run at survey level, the immunoSEQ assay was version v3.0. TCRdb's table, derived via immunoSEQ multiplex PCR, lists solely in-frame clones and lacks some. The sample has about 21,000 clones; approximately 90% are singletons. Sequenced material: unsorted PBMCs, taken 2.3 years after starting antiretroviral therapy. These TCRs come from a man in his sixties with HIV.

A single count supports this clone. This rearrangement joins TRBV23-1 to TRBJ2-2; the D gene is possibly TRBD1 (5 bases). TRBV23-1 counts as an open reading frame of uncertain function. The CDR3 covers 16 residues. The germline V and J ends were trimmed by 2 bases and 4 bases, with 14 bases remaining between them. For the CDR3, the DNA is TGCGCCAGCAGTCAAACCCCAGGGTTGAGCACCGGGGAGCTGTTTTTT. Translating it yields CASSQTPGLSTGELFF.

The chain uses TRBV6-5 and TRBJ2-2; 9 bases map to TRBD2. Losses at the gene ends were 7 bases for V and 8 bases for J; bases not matched to a gene: 5. The CDR3 loop spans 13 amino acids. The germline CDR1 and CDR2 sequences are MNHEY and SVGAGI. The CDR3 loop is CASTAGGGGELFF. The CDR3 nucleotides are TGTGCCAGCACGGCGGGGGGGGGAGGGGAGCTGTTTTTT.

The CDR3 sequence is CASSVVLAGANEQFF. CDR3 sequence (DNA): TGTGCCAGCAGCGTAGTACTAGCGGGGGCCAATGAGCAGTTCTTC. The chain has TRBV9 and TRBJ2-1; 11 bases are shared with TRBD2. From germline, CDR1 is SGDLS and CDR2 YYNGEE. V dropped 0 bases and J dropped 6; count of bases not matched to a gene: 2. This CDR3 comprises 15 residues.

V and J are TRBV4-3 and TRBJ1-4, with D possibly matching TRBD1 (5 bases). Deletions cut 2 bases from V and 8 bases from J, with 15 bases between. CDR3 length: 15 residues. Germline V CDR1 and CDR2: LGHNA, YSLEER. In DNA form, the CDR3 reads TGCGCCAGCAGCCAAACCGGGGCCCCGCCCGAAAAACTGTTTTTT. Translation gives CASSQTGAPPEKLFF.

This clone was seen only once. The V call is TRBV7-8, the J call TRBJ2-4, with unresolved D. CDR3 size: 15 residues. CDR1 and CDR2 from the germline V gene are SGHVS and FQNEAQ. Trimming stripped 0 bases from V and 7 bases from J, with 13 bases between. The CDR3 DNA follows: TGTGCCAGCAGCTTAGCAACGACTGGCAGTAACATTCAGTACTTC. Its protein product is CASSLATTGSNIQYF.

V gene TRBV30 combines with J gene TRBJ2-7; 9 bases map to TRBD2. The trim removed 7 bases at V and 1 base at J, leaving 11 bases unmatched. Germline V gene lookup returns CDR1 GTSNPN and CDR2 SVGIG (reference sequence). The CDR3 covers 15 residues. CDR3 sequence: CASGGLAGRSYEQYF. The CDR3 DNA sequence: TGTGCCTCGGGGGGGCTAGCGGGACGGTCCTACGAGCAGTACTTC.

This clone has just a few counts. V usage is TRBV6-5 and J usage is TRBJ1-5; D uncertain. The CDR3 spans 13 residues. The germline V gene encodes CDR1 MNHEY and CDR2 SVGAGI. The ends were cut back, 6 bases at V and 9 bases at J, with 15 bases in the middle. The DNA of the CDR3 is TGTGCCAGCAGCAGGAGGATGGATTTGCCCCAGCATTTT. It encodes CASSRRMDLPQHF.

The V and J genes are TRBV16 and TRBJ2-7, with TRBD1 as a possible D gene (6 bases). Deletions cut 4 bases from V and 4 bases from J, with 17 bases between. The CDR3 is 15 residues long. The germline V gene encodes CDR1 KGHSY and CDR2 FQNENV. The CDR3 DNA follows: TGTGCCAGCAGCCTCTCAGCCGGGACACCTTACGAGCAGTACTTC. The encoded protein is CASSLSAGTPYEQYF.

CDR3 sequence reads: CASSEQPQHF. DNA of the CDR3: TGTGCCAGCAGTGAACAGCCCCAGCATTTT. The V gene is TRBV6-6, the J gene TRBJ1-5; D unresolved. The CDR3 runs to 10 residues. The ends were cut back, 5 bases at V and 7 bases at J, with 3 bases in the middle. From germline, CDR1 is MNHNY and CDR2 SVGAGI (reference sequence).

This clone was counted once. This chain joins TRBV6-5 and TRBJ1-2; no firm D call. Per germline, CDR1 MNHEY and CDR2 SVGAGI. This CDR3 region has 15 residues. The V gene lost 4 bases and the J gene lost 0 bases, with 12 bases spanning the gap. DNA of the CDR3: TGTGCCAGCAGTTCCACCGGGGTAACTAACTATGGCTACACCTTC. Its protein is CASSSTGVTNYGYTF.

The J gene is TRBJ1-1, the V gene TRBV27; maybe TRBD1 (6 bases). V shed 6 bases and J shed 3 bases, with 11 bases lying between them. Germline V CDR1 and CDR2: MNHEY, SMNVEV (reference sequence). The length of the CDR3 is 13 residues. CDR3 residues: CASRVDRYTEAFF. The CDR3 DNA reads TGTGCCAGCAGGGTGGACAGATACACTGAAGCTTTCTTT.

The chain has TRBV2 and TRBJ1-6, with D maybe TRBD1 (6 bases). The V end was cut by 5 bases, the J end by 0 bases, with 8 bases between. The germline gives CDR1 SNHLY, CDR2 FYNNEI. CDR3 length: 15 residues. The CDR3 is CASSQGSSYNSPLHF. CDR3 DNA sequence: TGTGCCAGCAGTCAGGGGAGCTCCTATAATTCACCCCTCCACTTT.

This chain connects TRBV10-3 to TRBJ2-5; 9 bases fit TRBD2. The CDR3 sequence is 16 residues long. V gave up 6 bases and J gave up 5 bases; unmatched junction bases: 13. Germline-derived CDR1 and CDR2 are ENHRY and SYGVKD. The CDR3 region is CAIRPTLAGGLETQYF. CDR3 nucleotide sequence: TGTGCCATCAGGCCCACTTTGGCGGGGGGGCTCGAGACCCAGTACTTC.

The rearrangement uses TRBV4-1 and TRBJ1-4, with TRBD1 matching over 9 bases. Unmatched junction bases numbered 5, after V lost 4 bases and J lost 5 bases. CDR3 length: 15 residues. Germline CDR1 MGHRA, CDR2 YSYEKL. As DNA, the CDR3 is TGCGCCAGCAGCCTCTCCGGGACAGGGAATGAAAAACTGTTTTTT. This codes for CASSLSGTGNEKLFF.

The chain has TRBV6-4 and TRBJ1-1; D uncertain. Germline V gives CDR1 MRHNA, CDR2 SNTAGT. CDR3 length: 13 residues. Trimming took 4 bases from V and 2 from J, leaving 8 bases between them. The CDR3 loop is CASSAAVNTEAFF. The CDR3, as DNA: TGTGCCAGCAGTGCGGCAGTTAACACTGAAGCTTTCTTT.

Written as DNA, the CDR3 is TGTGCCAGCAGCGTCGGGGCAGGTACAGATACGCAGTATTTT. It translates to CASSVGAGTDTQYF. This chain uses TRBV9 with TRBJ2-3; D could derive from TRBD1 or TRBD2 (5 bases each). CDR3 length: 14 amino acids. Per germline, CDR1 SGDLS and CDR2 YYNGEE. With 2 bases removed from V and 3 bases from J, the gap between germline ends came to 10 bases.

The CDR3 protein is CASSFFPGLAGSTSEQFF. The CDR3 coding sequence is TGTGCCAGTAGTTTTTTTCCCGGACTAGCGGGATCGACAAGTGAGCAGTTCTTC. V is TRBV19 and J is TRBJ2-1; 12 bases agree with TRBD2. The germline V gene has CDR1 LNHDA and CDR2 SQIVND (reference sequence). V shed 5 bases, J shed 9 bases, and the junction held 17 bases outside the gene matches. The CDR3 consists of 18 residues.

The chain recombines TRBV4-2 with TRBJ2-5, with D possibly matching TRBD2 (5 bases). CDR1 is LGHNA and CDR2 is YNFKEQ in the germline V gene. Trimming left V 0 bases short and J 4 bases short, with 15 bases between. The CDR3 covers 16 residues. CDR3 loop: CASSQEGSRAGETQYF. The DNA of the CDR3 is TGTGCCAGCAGCCAAGAAGGTTCGAGGGCAGGAGAGACCCAGTACTTC.

The rearrangement joins TRBV7-9 to TRBJ1-1, with a tentative D call TRBD1 (6 bases). V shed 7 bases and J shed 7 bases, with 16 bases lying between them. The germline gives CDR1 SEHNR, CDR2 FQNEAQ (reference sequence). The CDR3 consists of 13 residues. The CDR3 region has the DNA TGTGCCAGCAAGTGGGGGCCCAGCGGTGAAGCTTTCTTT. Protein sequence: CASKWGPSGEAFF.

The chain has TRBV7-8 and TRBJ2-5; 12 bases agree with TRBD2. V gave up 3 bases and J gave up 2 bases; unmatched junction bases: 7. CDR1 is SGHVS and CDR2 is FQNEAQ in the germline V gene. The CDR3 consists of 17 residues. The CDR3 DNA is TGTGCCAGCAGCTTTGGACTAGCGGGGCCAATACAAGAGACCCAGTACTTC. It codes for CASSFGLAGPIQETQYF.

The rearrangement joins TRBV27 to TRBJ2-2; the D is unclear. The CDR3 has 17 residues. V shed 5 bases and J shed 3 bases, with 19 bases lying between them. The germline CDR1 and CDR2 sequences are MNHEY and SMNVEV (reference sequence). CDR3 region: CASSIDSRGRDTGELFF. In DNA form, the CDR3 reads TGTGCCAGCAGTATTGACTCGAGAGGCCGGGACACCGGGGAGCTGTTTTTT.

This clone was picked up a small number of times. The rearrangement uses TRBV7-3 and TRBJ2-7; the match to TRBD1 covers 9 bases. This CDR3 contains 14 residues. The germline V gene has CDR1 SGHTA and CDR2 FQGTGA. The V segment lost 5 bases and the J segment 3 bases; nucleotides outside the gene matches: 5. The CDR3 spells CASSLGTGYYEQYF. CDR3 coding DNA: TGTGCCAGCAGCCTGGGGACAGGGTACTACGAGCAGTACTTC.

The table lists this clone with a count of one. V is TRBV19 and J is TRBJ1-1; TRBD1 agrees at 8 bases. The CDR3 has 15 amino acids. Per the germline V gene, CDR1 is LNHDA and CDR2 is SQIVND (reference sequence). After removal of 3 bases from V and 5 bases from J, the junction contained 8 bases not matched to a gene. In nucleotides, the CDR3 is TGTGCCAGTAGTATCACCGGACAGGGTCTGACTGAAGCTTTCTTT. It specifies CASSITGQGLTEAFF. Complete variable domain (other parts from reference TRBV19 and TRBJ1-1): DGGITQSPKYLFRKEGQNVTLSCEQNLNHDAMYWYRQDPGQGLRLIYYSQIVNDFQKGDIAEGYSVSREKKESFPLTVTSAQKNPTAFYLCASSITGQGLTEAFFGQGTRLTVV.

The chain carries TRBV2 and TRBJ1-5; the D gene is possibly TRBD1 (5 bases). The CDR3 consists of 15 residues. Germline V gives CDR1 SNHLY, CDR2 FYNNEI. V lost 6 bases to trimming and J lost 0 bases, with 12 bases between them. DNA of the CDR3: TGTGCCAGCAGCCAAGACAGTTATAGCAATCAGCCCCAGCATTTT. Translated, it gives CASSQDSYSNQPQHF.

The V gene is TRBV5-1, the J gene TRBJ2-1; 9 nucleotides agree with TRBD1. CDR1 is SGHRS and CDR2 is YFSETQ in the germline V gene. This CDR3 has 14 residues. With V trimmed by 5 bases and J by 7 bases, 7 bases remained unmatched. In nucleotides, the CDR3 is TGCGCCAGCAGAGGACAGGGGAGTTCGAATGAGCAGTTCTTC. This gives the protein CASRGQGSSNEQFF.

The V gene is TRBV28, the J gene TRBJ2-2, with TRBD2 matching over 8 bases. This CDR3 is 14 amino acids long. Germline V gene data show CDR1 as MDHEN and CDR2 as SYDVKM. With V trimmed by 4 bases and J by 7 bases, 5 bases remained unmatched. CDR3 residues: CASSSGGAIGELFF. CDR3 coding DNA: TGTGCCAGCAGTTCCGGGGGGGCGATCGGGGAGCTGTTTTTT.

The chain recombines TRBV5-1 with TRBJ2-1; D uncertain. Germline V gives CDR1 SGHRS, CDR2 YFSETQ. The CDR3 sequence is 15 residues long. Between the trimmed V and J ends, which lost 0 bases and 0 bases, there was a span of 7 bases. The chain's CDR3 is CASSLARTSYNEQFF. The CDR3, as DNA: TGCGCCAGCAGCTTGGCCCGGACCTCCTACAATGAGCAGTTCTTC.

V usage is TRBV29-1 and J usage is TRBJ2-5; 9 bases map to TRBD1. This CDR3 is built from 12 residues. Germline loops: CDR1 SQVTM, CDR2 ANQGSEA. The J segment lost 3 bases and the V segment lost 5 bases, leaving 1 base of the junction unmatched. The CDR3 sequence is CSVRTGEETQYF. Written as DNA, the CDR3 is TGCAGCGTTCGGACAGGGGAAGAGACCCAGTACTTC.

The chain carries TRBV9 and TRBJ2-5; the match to TRBD2 covers 9 bases. The germline gives CDR1 SGDLS, CDR2 YYNGEE. The V segment lost 3 bases and the J segment 7 bases; nucleotides outside the gene matches: 7. The CDR3 loop spans 14 amino acids. Written as DNA, the CDR3 is TGTGCCAGCAGCGAGGGACTAGCAGGGGGGACCCAGTACTTC. Translating it yields CASSEGLAGGTQYF.

As DNA, the CDR3 is TGCGCCAGCAGCTTGGGGGCTGCCGGAACCTACGAGCAGTACTTC. This translates into CASSLGAAGTYEQYF. This chain uses TRBV5-1 with TRBJ2-7; no clear D gene. The germline V gene has CDR1 SGHRS and CDR2 YFSETQ. The V gene lost 0 bases and the J gene lost 2 bases, with 12 bases spanning the gap. The CDR3 has 15 residues.

CDR3 sequence (DNA): TGCGCCAGCAGCCCCGGTGGACGCACAGATACGCAGTATTTT. This encodes CASSPGGRTDTQYF. J is TRBJ2-3 and V is TRBV5-1; D ambiguous. The germline V gene has CDR1 SGHRS and CDR2 YFSETQ. This CDR3 is 14 amino acids long. V was cut by 4 bases and J by 1 base, with 10 bases left in between.

CDR3 in amino acids: CASSLRFRGSSYNSPLHF. In DNA, the CDR3 is TGTGCCAGCAGCCTTCGTTTTCGGGGGAGCTCCTATAATTCACCCCTCCACTTT. V gene TRBV2 combines with J gene TRBJ1-6; the D gene is possibly TRBD1 (5 bases). This CDR3 region has 18 residues. Germline V CDR1 and CDR2: SNHLY, FYNNEI. The ends were cut back, 6 bases at V and 0 bases at J, with 18 bases in the middle.